This entry is about one T cell receptor beta chain. Different DNA sequences within this sample yield the same CDR3. Original analysis: Reference gene primer amplification gave nucleated cell count estimates. This table comes from immunoSEQ multiplex PCR, and its TCRdb copy is limited to in-frame clones, with some not included. V, J and clone size derive from that table, while D and trimming were established from the DNA sequence. The sample yields 350,000 to 450,000 clones, 85% seen once. Trimming shortened V by 0 bases and J by 2 bases, and 5 bases separated the two germline ends. Germline CDR1 and CDR2: SGDLS and YYNGEE. This CDR3 is built from 13 residues. These data are taken from a study of blood T cell repertoires in COVID-19. Study in general: The United States, Italy and Spain supplied acute and convalescent COVID-19 samples. In each case, the material was cDNA or gDNA derived from T cells, B-cell-depleted T cells, or PBMCs.

The J gene is TRBJ1-2, the V gene TRBV9; D unresolved. The sequence was obtained from a woman aged 18 to 35 with acute or convalescent COVID-19. Sequencing was done on a sample of peripheral blood. CDR3 region: CASSVAVNYGYTF. Written as DNA, the CDR3 is TGTGCCAGCAGCGTAGCAGTCAACTATGGCTACACCTTC.